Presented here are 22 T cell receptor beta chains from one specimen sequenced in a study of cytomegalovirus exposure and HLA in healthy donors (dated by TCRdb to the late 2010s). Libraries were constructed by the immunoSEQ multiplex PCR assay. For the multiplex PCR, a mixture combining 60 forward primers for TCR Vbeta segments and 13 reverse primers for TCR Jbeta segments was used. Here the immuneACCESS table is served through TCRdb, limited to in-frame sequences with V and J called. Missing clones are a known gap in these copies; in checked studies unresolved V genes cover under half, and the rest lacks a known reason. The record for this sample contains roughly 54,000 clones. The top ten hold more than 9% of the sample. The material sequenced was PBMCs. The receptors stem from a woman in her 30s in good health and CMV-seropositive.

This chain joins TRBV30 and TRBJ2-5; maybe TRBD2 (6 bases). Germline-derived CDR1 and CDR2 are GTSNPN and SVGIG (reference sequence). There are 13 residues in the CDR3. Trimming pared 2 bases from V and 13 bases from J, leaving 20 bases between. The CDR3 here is CAWSSGDRTFRYF. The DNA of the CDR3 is TGTGCCTGGAGTTCGGGGGACCGTACCTTTCGGTACTTC.

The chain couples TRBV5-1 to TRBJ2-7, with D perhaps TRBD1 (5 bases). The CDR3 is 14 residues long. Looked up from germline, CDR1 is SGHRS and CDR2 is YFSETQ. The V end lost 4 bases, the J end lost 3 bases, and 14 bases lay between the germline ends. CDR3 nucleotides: TGCGCCAGCAGCCCAAGGACATCCAACTACGAGCAGTACTTC. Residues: CASSPRTSNYEQYF.

CDR3 residues: CSVESGQGSGYTF. The CDR3 nucleotides read TGCAGCGTTGAGTCCGGACAGGGATCTGGCTACACCTTC. V gene TRBV29-1 combines with J gene TRBJ1-2, with 8 positions matching TRBD1. Germline V gene data show CDR1 as SQVTM and CDR2 as ANQGSEA. V was clipped by 3 bases and J by 7 bases; unmatched bases: 7. The CDR3 consists of 13 residues.

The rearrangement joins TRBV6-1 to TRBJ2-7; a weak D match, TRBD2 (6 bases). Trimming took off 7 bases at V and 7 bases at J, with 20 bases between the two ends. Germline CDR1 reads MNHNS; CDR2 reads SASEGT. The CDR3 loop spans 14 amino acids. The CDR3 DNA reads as TGTGCCAGCAATGTGGCAGTGGAGGGAGGTGAGCAGTACTTC. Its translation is CASNVAVEGGEQYF.

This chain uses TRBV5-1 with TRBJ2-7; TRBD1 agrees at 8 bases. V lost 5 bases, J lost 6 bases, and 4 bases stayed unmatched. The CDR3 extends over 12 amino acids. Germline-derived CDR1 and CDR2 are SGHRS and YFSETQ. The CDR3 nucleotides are TGCGCCAGCAGGACAGGGGAGTCCGAGCAGTACTTC. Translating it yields CASRTGESEQYF.

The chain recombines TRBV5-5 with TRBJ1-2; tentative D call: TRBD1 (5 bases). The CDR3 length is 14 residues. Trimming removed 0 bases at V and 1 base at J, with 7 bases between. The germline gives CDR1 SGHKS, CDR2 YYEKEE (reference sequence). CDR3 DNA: TGTGCCAGCAGCTTGGGACAGATTAACTATGGCTACACCTTC. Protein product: CASSLGQINYGYTF.

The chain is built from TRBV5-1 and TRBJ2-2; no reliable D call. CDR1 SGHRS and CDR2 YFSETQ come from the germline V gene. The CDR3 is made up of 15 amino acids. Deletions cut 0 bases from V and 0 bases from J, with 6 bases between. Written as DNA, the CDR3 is TGCGCCAGCAGCTTGGACCCGGCGAACACCGGGGAGCTGTTTTTT. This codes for CASSLDPANTGELFF.

CDR3: CASSYGRGVAEAFF. As DNA, the CDR3 is TGTGCCAGCAGTTACGGCAGGGGGGTCGCTGAAGCTTTCTTT. The chain carries TRBV6-5 and TRBJ1-1; 7 nucleotides match TRBD1. The CDR3 sequence is 14 residues long. In germline, CDR1 is MNHEY, CDR2 SVGAGI. J was trimmed by 6 bases and V by 2 bases; bases with no gene match: 6.

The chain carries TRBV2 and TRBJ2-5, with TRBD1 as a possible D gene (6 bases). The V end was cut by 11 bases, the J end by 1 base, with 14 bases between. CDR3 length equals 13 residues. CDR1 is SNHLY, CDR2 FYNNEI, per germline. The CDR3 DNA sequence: TGTGCCGGGTCAGGGGTGTTCCAAGAGACCCAGTACTTC. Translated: CAGSGVFQETQYF.

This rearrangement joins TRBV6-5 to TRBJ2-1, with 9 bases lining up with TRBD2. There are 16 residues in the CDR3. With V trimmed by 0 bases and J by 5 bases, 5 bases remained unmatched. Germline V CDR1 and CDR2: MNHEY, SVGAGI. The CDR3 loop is CASSYSRGGHNNEQFF. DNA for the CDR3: TGTGCCAGCAGTTACTCGCGGGGGGGGCACAACAATGAGCAGTTCTTC.

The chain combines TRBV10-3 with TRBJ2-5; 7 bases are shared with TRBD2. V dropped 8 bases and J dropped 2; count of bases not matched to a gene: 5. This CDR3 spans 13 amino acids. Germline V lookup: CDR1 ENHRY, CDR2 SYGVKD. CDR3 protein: CAIAQGLQETQYF. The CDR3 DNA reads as TGTGCCATCGCTCAGGGACTACAAGAGACCCAGTACTTC.

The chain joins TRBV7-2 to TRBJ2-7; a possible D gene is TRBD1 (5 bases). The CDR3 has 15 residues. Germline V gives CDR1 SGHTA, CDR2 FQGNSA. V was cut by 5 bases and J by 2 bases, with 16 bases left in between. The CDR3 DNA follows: TGTGCCAGCAGCATAGACGGCGGACAAACCTACGAGCAGTACTTC. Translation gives CASSIDGGQTYEQYF.

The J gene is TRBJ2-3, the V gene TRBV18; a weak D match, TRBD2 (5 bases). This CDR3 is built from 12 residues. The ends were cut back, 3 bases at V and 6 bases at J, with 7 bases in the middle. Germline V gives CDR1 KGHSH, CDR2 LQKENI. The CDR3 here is CASSPDSDTQYF. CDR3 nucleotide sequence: TGTGCCAGCTCACCGGACTCGGATACGCAGTATTTT.

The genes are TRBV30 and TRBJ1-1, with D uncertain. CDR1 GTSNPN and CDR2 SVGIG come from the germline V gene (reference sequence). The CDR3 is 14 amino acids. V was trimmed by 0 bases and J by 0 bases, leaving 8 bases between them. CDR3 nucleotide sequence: TGTGCCTGGAGTGTCGGCAGGTTGAACACTGAAGCTTTCTTT. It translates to CAWSVGRLNTEAFF.

The CDR3 nucleotides are TGTGCCAGCAGTGAAGGAGAGGAGACAGATACGCAGTATTTT. Amino acid sequence: CASSEGEETDTQYF. The chain combines TRBV6-1 with TRBJ2-3; D not resolved. CDR1 is MNHNS, CDR2 SASEGT, per germline. The CDR3 length is 14 residues. V shed 1 base and J shed 3 bases, with 8 bases lying between them.

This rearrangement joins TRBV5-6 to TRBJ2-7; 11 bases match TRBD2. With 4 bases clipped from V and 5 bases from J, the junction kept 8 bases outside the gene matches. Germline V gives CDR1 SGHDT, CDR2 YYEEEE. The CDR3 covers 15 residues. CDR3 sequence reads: CASSTPLAGVDEQYF. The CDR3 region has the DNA TGTGCCAGCAGCACCCCACTAGCGGGAGTCGACGAGCAGTACTTC.

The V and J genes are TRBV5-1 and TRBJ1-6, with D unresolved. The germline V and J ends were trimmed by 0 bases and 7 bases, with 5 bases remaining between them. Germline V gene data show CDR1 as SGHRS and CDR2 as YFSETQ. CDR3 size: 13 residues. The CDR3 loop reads CASSLERNSPLHF. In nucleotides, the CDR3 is TGCGCCAGCAGCTTGGAGAGGAATTCACCCCTCCACTTT.

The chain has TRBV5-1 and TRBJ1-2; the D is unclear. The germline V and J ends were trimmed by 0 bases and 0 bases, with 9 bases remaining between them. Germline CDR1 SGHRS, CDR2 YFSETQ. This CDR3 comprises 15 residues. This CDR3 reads CASSLAGSANYGYTF. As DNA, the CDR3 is TGCGCCAGCAGCTTGGCCGGGTCAGCTAACTATGGCTACACCTTC.

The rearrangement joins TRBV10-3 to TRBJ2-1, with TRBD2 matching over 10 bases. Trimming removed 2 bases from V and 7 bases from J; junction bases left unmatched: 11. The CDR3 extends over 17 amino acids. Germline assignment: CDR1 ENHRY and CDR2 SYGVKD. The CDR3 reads CAISERSSGSEGNEQFF. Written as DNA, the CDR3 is TGTGCCATCAGTGAGCGGTCTAGCGGGAGTGAGGGAAATGAGCAGTTCTTC.

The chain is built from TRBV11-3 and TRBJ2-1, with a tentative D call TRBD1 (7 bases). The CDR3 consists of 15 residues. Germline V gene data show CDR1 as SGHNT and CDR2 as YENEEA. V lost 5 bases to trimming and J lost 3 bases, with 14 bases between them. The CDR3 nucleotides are TGTGCCAGCAGCGCCGGCAGGGGGGACTACAATGAGCAGTTCTTC. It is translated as CASSAGRGDYNEQFF.

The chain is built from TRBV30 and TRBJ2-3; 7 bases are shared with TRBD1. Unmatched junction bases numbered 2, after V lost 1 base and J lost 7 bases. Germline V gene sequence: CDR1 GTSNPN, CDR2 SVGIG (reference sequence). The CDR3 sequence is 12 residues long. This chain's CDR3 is CAWSGDSYTQYF. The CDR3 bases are TGTGCCTGGAGTGGGGACAGTTATACGCAGTATTTT.

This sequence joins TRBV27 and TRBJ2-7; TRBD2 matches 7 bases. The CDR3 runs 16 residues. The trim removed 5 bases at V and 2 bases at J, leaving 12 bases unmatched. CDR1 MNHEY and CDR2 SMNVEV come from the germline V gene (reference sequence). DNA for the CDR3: TGTGCCAGCAGTCAATCGCGGGAGAGTGGGGCCTACGAGCAGTACTTC. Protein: CASSQSRESGAYEQYF.